This T cell receptor (beta chain) was observed in a study of T cells expressing NK-cell markers. Background on the study: With respect to HCMV, seven of the eight sequenced donors were seropositive, and one was seronegative.

The CDR3 contains 17 residues. Germline CDR1 MNHEY, CDR2 SMNVEV (reference sequence). TCRdb re-analyzed the 5' RACE reads; it lists each CDR3 protein once, without DNA. Across 500,000 or so distinct CDR3 sequences, the top ten clones capture approximately 3.5% of the sample. Turning to this clonotype: Its antigen is still unknown.

Study-wide results and limits: NKG2C+ dominant clonotypes from several donors made up roughly 1.0-8% of CD8+ T cells. These clonotypes, the leaders elsewhere, also led the CD3+CD56-NKG2C+ fraction in a handful of donors. Clones of NKG2C+ T cells that had expanded were of unclear HCMV specificity.

This TCR derives from a young man in good health. Sample: blood T cells: a sorted CD56 or NKG2C T cell subset, CD4+ or CD8+ T cells, or bulk PBMC T cells (not recorded which). The chain has TRBV27 and TRBJ2-7. CDR3 in amino acids: CASSLWRGQGSSYEQYF.